The 16 T cell receptor beta chains presented below share a single source sample, sequenced in a study of blood T cell repertoires in COVID-19. Sequencing used immunoSEQ multiplex PCR; TCRdb keeps in-frame clones, though not all of them. The sample lists 140,000 to 150,000 clones; 80% were seen once. Sequencing used peripheral blood. The receptors were sampled from a man between 65 and 85 years old who had recovered from COVID-19.

This sequence joins TRBV27 and TRBJ2-3; TRBD2 agrees at 8 bases. This CDR3 has 16 residues. Germline loops: CDR1 MNHEY, CDR2 SMNVEV (reference sequence). V was pared by 1 base and J by 6 bases, with 9 bases of the junction left unmatched. This CDR3 is CASSLWSGSGGDTQYF. In DNA, the CDR3 is TGTGCCAGCAGTTTATGGAGCGGGAGTGGGGGGGATACGCAGTATTTT.

The V gene is TRBV19, the J gene TRBJ2-7; no clear D gene. CDR1 LNHDA and CDR2 SQIVND come from the germline V gene (reference sequence). Trimming shortened V by 5 bases and J by 6 bases, and 11 bases separated the two germline ends. The CDR3 is 12 residues long. In DNA, the CDR3 is TGTGCCAGTAGTGACCGGGTAGGCGAGCAGTACTTC. Translating it yields CASSDRVGEQYF.

The rearrangement links TRBV4-1 to TRBJ1-2; weak D call: TRBD1 (5 bases). The length of the CDR3 is 13 residues. Trimming left V 4 bases short and J 1 base short, with 7 bases between. CDR1 MGHRA and CDR2 YSYEKL come from the germline V gene. The CDR3 nucleotides read TGCGCCAGCAGCCGGGGCGATAACTATGGCTACACCTTC. Its protein product is CASSRGDNYGYTF.

This chain connects TRBV7-9 to TRBJ2-5, with D perhaps matching TRBD1 (6 bases). CDR3 size: 16 residues. From germline, CDR1 is SEHNR and CDR2 FQNEAQ (reference sequence). Trimming cost V 1 base and J 5 bases, with 17 bases left between them. The CDR3 DNA reads TGTGCCAGCAGCTTAGTGGGTCGGCAGGGGATGGAGACCCAGTACTTC. Its protein is CASSLVGRQGMETQYF.

DNA for the CDR3: TGCAGCGCCAACAGGTGGACTGAAGCTTTCTTT. It yields the protein CSANRWTEAFF. This chain joins TRBV29-1 and TRBJ1-1; a weak D match, TRBD1 (5 bases). The CDR3 runs to 11 residues. V lost 7 bases and J lost 5, with 11 bases in between. The germline V gene encodes CDR1 SQVTM and CDR2 ANQGSEA.

This clone was found a few times. This rearrangement joins TRBV21-1 to TRBJ2-1; the table names TRBD2, a call not compared with the DNA. TRBV21-1 is reported as a pseudogene. The CDR3 is 16 amino acids. In DNA form, the CDR3 reads TGTGCCAGCAGCAGAGGCCCTAGCGGGCGAGGCGATGAGCAGTTCTTC. This codes for CASSRGPSGRGDEQFF.

The J gene is TRBJ2-7, the V gene TRBV7-8; D might be TRBD2 (5 bases). Germline CDR1 is SGHVS and CDR2 is FQNEAQ. The V gene lost 6 bases and the J gene lost 7 bases, with 13 bases spanning the gap. This CDR3 region has 12 residues. DNA for the CDR3: TGTGCCAGCAGTCCTTTCGGGGATGAGCAGTACTTC. Translating gives CASSPFGDEQYF.

In this sample, this clone turned up a few times. The chain has TRBV29-1 and TRBJ2-7; possibly TRBD1 for D (5 bases). Germline-derived CDR1 and CDR2 are SQVTM and ANQGSEA. V was pared by 4 bases and J by 2 bases, with 15 bases between. This CDR3 spans 14 amino acids. The CDR3 loop reads CSVGDRLIPYEQYF. The CDR3 bases are TGCAGCGTTGGAGACAGACTTATACCCTACGAGCAGTACTTC.

As to this clone: The identical CDR3 is also encoded by other nucleotide sequences in the sample. The chain links TRBV9 to TRBJ1-1; the D is unclear. The germline gives CDR1 SGDLS, CDR2 YYNGEE. V was shortened by 0 bases and J by 1 base, with 7 bases between the two germline ends. CDR3 length: 14 amino acids. For the CDR3, the DNA is TGTGCCAGCAGCGTAGAAGCGGGGAACACTGAAGCTTTCTTT. The encoded protein is CASSVEAGNTEAFF.

The chain links TRBV5-4 to TRBJ2-2; TRBD2 matches 7 bases. The CDR3 length is 15 residues. Per the germline V gene, CDR1 is SGHNT and CDR2 is YYREEE (reference sequence). The trim removed 4 bases at V and 6 bases at J, leaving 9 bases unmatched. CDR3 nucleotides: TGTGCCAGCAGCAACGGGGCTGGGGGGGCCGGGGAGCTGTTTTTT. Its protein product is CASSNGAGGAGELFF.

The chain carries TRBV7-9 and TRBJ2-2; tentatively, D is TRBD1 (5 bases). CDR3 size: 16 residues. Looked up from germline, CDR1 is SEHNR and CDR2 is FQNEAQ (reference sequence). Trimming stripped 5 bases from V and 0 bases from J, with 13 bases between. In DNA form, the CDR3 reads TGTGCCAGCAGCCCTATTGACAGCGCGAACACCGGGGAGCTGTTTTTT. Translating it yields CASSPIDSANTGELFF.

The rearrangement joins TRBV6-1 to TRBJ2-1; 7 bases match TRBD2. The junction had 9 bases not matched to a gene; V was cut back by 2 bases and J by 8 bases. CDR1 is MNHNS and CDR2 is SASEGT in the germline V gene. The CDR3 loop spans 15 amino acids. The chain's CDR3 is CASSEYGAGIDEQFF. The DNA of the CDR3 is TGTGCCAGCAGTGAATACGGAGCGGGAATCGATGAGCAGTTCTTC.

The CDR3, as DNA: TGTGCCAGCAGCAATCGGGGGGCGGCCTACGAGCAGTACTTC. As protein: CASSNRGAAYEQYF. V and J are TRBV7-2 and TRBJ2-7; the D gene is possibly TRBD2 (7 bases). The CDR3 covers 14 residues. Germline CDR1 SGHTA, CDR2 FQGNSA. The germline V and J ends were trimmed by 5 bases and 2 bases, with 13 bases remaining between them. Combining the CDR3 with reference TRBV7-2 and TRBJ2-7 gives the whole variable domain GAGVSQSPSNKVTEKGKDVELRCDPISGHTALYWYRQSLGQGLEFLIYFQGNSAPDKSGLPSDRFSAERTGGSVSTLTIQRTQQEDSAVYLCASSNRGAAYEQYFGPGTRLTVT.

The J gene is TRBJ2-2, the V gene TRBV13; 7 bases line up with TRBD1. V shed 5 bases, J shed 5 bases, and the junction held 8 bases outside the gene matches. The germline V gene encodes CDR1 PRHDT and CDR2 FYEKMQ (reference sequence). CDR3 length: 15 residues. For the CDR3, the DNA is TGTGCCAGCAGCGACCCGGGACAGTTAACCGGGGAGCTGTTTTTT. This gives the protein CASSDPGQLTGELFF. The variable domain in full, completed from reference TRBV13 and TRBJ2-2, reads AAGVIQSPRHLIKEKRETATLKCYPIPRHDTVYWYQQGPGQDPQFLISFYEKMQSDKGSIPDRFSAQQFSDYHSELNMSSLELGDSALYFCASSDPGQLTGELFFGEGSRLTVL.

This clone showed up just once. The V and J genes are TRBV14 and TRBJ2-1, with D possibly matching TRBD1 (6 bases). The CDR3 is 13 amino acids. Trimming took 7 bases from V and 4 from J, leaving 11 bases between them. Germline values: CDR1 SGHDN, CDR2 FVKESK. The CDR3, as DNA: TGTGCCAGCACCCGAAGGGGGTACAATGAGCAGTTCTTC. This translates into CASTRRGYNEQFF.

V gene TRBV19 combines with J gene TRBJ2-6; a weak D match, TRBD1 (6 bases). Germline V gene data show CDR1 as LNHDA and CDR2 as SQIVND (reference sequence). The CDR3 totals 15 residues. Trimming cost V 6 bases and J 3 bases, with 12 bases left between them. As DNA, the CDR3 is TGTGCCAGTAGCAGACAGGTCTTTGGGGCCAACGTCCTGACTTTC. Protein: CASSRQVFGANVLTF. Full variable domain (rest looked up from reference TRBV19 and TRBJ2-6): DGGITQSPKYLFRKEGQNVTLSCEQNLNHDAMYWYRQDPGQGLRLIYYSQIVNDFQKGDIAEGYSVSREKKESFPLTVTSAQKNPTAFYLCASSRQVFGANVLTFGAGSRLTVL.